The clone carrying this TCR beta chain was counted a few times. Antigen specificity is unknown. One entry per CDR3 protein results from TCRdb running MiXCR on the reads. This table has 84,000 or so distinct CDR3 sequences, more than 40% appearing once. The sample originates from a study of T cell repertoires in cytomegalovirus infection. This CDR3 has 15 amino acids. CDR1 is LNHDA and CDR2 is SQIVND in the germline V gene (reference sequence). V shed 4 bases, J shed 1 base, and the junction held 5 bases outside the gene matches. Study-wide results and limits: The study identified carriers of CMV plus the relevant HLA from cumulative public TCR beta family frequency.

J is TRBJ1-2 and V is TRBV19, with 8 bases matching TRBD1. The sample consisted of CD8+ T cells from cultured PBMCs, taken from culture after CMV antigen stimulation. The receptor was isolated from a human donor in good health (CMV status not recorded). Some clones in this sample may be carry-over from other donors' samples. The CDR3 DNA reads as TGTGCCAGTAGTACAAAACAGGGGGTTAACTATGGCTACACCTTC. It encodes CASSTKQGVNYGYTF.